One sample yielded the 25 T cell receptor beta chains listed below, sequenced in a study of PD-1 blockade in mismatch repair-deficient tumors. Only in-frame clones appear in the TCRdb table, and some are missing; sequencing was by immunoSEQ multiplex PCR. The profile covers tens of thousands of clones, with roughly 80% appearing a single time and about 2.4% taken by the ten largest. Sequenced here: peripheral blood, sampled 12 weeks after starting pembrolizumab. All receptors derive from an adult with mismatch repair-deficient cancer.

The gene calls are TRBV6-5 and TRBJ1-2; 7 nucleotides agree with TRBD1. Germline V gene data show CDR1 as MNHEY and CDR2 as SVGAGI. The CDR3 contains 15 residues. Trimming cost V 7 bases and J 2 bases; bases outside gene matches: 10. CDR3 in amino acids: CASTISGTENYGYTF. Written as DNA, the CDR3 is TGTGCCAGCACCATATCCGGGACAGAAAACTATGGCTACACCTTC.

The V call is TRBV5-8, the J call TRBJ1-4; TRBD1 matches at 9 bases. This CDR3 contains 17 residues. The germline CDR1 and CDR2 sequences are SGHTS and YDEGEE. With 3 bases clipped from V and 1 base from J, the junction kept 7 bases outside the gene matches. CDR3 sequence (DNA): TGTGCCAGCAGCTCCGCCGGGACAGGGCGAACTAATGAAAAACTGTTTTTT. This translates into CASSSAGTGRTNEKLFF.

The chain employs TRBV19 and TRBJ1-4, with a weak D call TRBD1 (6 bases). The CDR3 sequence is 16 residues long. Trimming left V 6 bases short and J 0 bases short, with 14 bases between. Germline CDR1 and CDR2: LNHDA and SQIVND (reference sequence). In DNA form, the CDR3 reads TGTGCCAGTAGGGGGGGGCAGGGAGCAACTAATGAAAAACTGTTTTTT. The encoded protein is CASRGGQGATNEKLFF.

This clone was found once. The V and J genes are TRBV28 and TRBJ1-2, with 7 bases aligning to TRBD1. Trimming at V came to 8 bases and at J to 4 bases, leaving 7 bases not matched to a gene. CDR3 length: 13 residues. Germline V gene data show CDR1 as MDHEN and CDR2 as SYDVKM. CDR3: CASLTTGFYGYTF. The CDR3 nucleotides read TGTGCCAGCCTAACGACAGGGTTCTATGGCTACACCTTC.

The CDR3, as DNA: TGTGCCAGCAGCTTAGACCTAGCGGGTAGATACACAGATACGCAGTATTTT. Its protein product is CASSLDLAGRYTDTQYF. The chain recombines TRBV7-9 with TRBJ2-3; 8 bases fit TRBD2. Germline CDR1 is SEHNR and CDR2 is FQNEAQ (reference sequence). The CDR3 is 17 residues long. V lost 1 base, J lost 2 bases, and 8 bases stayed unmatched.

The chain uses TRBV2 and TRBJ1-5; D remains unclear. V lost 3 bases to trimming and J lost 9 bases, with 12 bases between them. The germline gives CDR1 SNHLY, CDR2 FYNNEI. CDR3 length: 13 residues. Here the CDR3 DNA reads TGTGCCAGCAGTGATAATTGGGTCGGGCCCCAGCATTTT. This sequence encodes CASSDNWVGPQHF.

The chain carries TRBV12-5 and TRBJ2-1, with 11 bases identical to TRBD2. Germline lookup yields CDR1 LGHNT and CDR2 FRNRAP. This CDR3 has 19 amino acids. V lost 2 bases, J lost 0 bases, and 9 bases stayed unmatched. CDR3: CASGLPTSGMGGSYNEQFF. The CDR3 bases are TGTGCTAGTGGTTTGCCGACTAGCGGGATGGGGGGCTCCTACAATGAGCAGTTCTTC.

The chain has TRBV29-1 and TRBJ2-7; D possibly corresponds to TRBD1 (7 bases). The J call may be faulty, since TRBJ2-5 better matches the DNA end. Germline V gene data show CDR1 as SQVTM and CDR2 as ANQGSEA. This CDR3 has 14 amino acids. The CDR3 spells CSVGRAGGKETQYF. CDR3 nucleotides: TGCAGCGTTGGCCGGGCAGGGGGGAAAGAGACCCAGTACTTC.

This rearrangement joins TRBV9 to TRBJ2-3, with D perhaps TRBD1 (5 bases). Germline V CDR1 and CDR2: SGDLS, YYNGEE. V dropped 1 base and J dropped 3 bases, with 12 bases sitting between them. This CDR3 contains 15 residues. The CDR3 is CASSVQGSMTDTQYF. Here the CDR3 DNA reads TGTGCCAGCAGCGTACAGGGCTCCATGACAGATACGCAGTATTTT.

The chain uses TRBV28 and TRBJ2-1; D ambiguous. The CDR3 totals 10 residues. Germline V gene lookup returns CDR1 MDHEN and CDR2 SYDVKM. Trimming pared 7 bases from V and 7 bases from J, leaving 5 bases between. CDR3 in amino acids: CASMSNEQFF. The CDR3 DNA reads TGTGCCAGCATGTCGAATGAGCAGTTCTTC.

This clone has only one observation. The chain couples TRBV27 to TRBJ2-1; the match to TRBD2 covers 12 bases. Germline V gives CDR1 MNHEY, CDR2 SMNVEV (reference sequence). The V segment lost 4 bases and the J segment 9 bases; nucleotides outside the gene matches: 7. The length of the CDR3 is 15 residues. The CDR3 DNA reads TGTGCCAGCAGTTCGCTAGCGGGAGGGCCGGGTGAGCAGTTCTTC. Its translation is CASSSLAGGPGEQFF.

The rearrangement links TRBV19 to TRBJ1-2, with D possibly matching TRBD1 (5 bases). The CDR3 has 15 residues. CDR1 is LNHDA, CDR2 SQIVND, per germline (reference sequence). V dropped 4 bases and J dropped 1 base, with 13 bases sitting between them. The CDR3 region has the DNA TGTGCCAGTAGTAGCACTCCAGGGATTAACTATGGCTACACCTTC. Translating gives CASSSTPGINYGYTF.

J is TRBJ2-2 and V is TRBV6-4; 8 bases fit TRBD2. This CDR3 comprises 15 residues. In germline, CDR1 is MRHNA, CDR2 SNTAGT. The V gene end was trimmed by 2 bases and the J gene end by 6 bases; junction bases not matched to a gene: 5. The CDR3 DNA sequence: TGTGCCAGCAGTGACCCTACTAGCGGCTCCGGGGAGCTGTTTTTT. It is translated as CASSDPTSGSGELFF.

CDR3 protein: CASSLGRGVLGSNQPQHF. The CDR3 DNA sequence: TGTGCCAGCAGCTTAGGGAGGGGGGTTTTAGGGAGCAATCAGCCCCAGCATTTT. The chain links TRBV7-2 to TRBJ1-5, with D perhaps matching TRBD1 (6 bases). Per germline, CDR1 SGHTA and CDR2 FQGNSA. This CDR3 spans 18 amino acids. Trimming stripped 1 base from V and 1 base from J, with 17 bases between.

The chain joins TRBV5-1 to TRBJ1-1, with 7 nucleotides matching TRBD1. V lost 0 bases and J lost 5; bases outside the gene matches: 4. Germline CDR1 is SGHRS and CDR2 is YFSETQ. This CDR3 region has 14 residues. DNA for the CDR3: TGCGCCAGCAGCTTGGAGGGGGCGCGAACTGAAGCTTTCTTT. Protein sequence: CASSLEGARTEAFF.

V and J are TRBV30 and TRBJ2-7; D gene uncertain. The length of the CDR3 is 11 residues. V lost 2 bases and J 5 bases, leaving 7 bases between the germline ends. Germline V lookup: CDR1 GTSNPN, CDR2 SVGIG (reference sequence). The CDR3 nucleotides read TGTGCCTGGAGTCCGGTGGACGAGCAGTACTTC. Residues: CAWSPVDEQYF.

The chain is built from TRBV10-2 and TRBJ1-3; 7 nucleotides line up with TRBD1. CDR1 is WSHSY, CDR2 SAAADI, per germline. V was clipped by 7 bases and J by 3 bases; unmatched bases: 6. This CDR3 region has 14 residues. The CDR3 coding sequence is TGCGCCAGCACTAGGGGGCTGGATGGAAACACCATATATTTT. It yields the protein CASTRGLDGNTIYF.

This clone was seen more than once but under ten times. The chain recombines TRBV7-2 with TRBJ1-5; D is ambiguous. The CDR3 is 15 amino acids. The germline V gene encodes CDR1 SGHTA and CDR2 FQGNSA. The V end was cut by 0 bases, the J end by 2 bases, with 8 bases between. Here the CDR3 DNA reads TGTGCCAGCAGCTTAGCCCCACAGCGCAATCAGCCCCAGCATTTT. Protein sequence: CASSLAPQRNQPQHF.

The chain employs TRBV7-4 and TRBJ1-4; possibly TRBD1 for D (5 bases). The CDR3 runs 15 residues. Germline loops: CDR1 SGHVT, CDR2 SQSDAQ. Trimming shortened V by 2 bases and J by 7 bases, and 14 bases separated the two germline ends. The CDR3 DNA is TGTGCCAGCAGCTTACGACAGTATTTACGTGAAAAACTGTTTTTT. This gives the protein CASSLRQYLREKLFF.

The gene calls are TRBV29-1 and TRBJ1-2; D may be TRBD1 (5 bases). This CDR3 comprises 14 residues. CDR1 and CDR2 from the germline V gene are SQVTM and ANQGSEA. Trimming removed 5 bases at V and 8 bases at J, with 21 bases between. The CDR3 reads CSVIFPGTLQGYTF. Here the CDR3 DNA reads TGCAGCGTTATCTTCCCAGGGACCTTACAAGGCTACACCTTC.

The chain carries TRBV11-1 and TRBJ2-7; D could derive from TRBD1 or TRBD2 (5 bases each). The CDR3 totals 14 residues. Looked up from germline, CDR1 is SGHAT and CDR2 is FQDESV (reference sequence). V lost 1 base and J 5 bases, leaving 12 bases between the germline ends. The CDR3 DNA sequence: TGTGCCAGCAGCTTAGTTGGGGGAATGAACGAGCAGTACTTC. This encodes CASSLVGGMNEQYF. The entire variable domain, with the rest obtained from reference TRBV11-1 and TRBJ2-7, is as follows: EAEVAQSPRYKITEKSQAVAFWCDPISGHATLYWYRQILGQGPELLVQFQDESVVDDSQLPKDRFSAERLKGVDSTLKIQPAELGDSAMYLCASSLVGGMNEQYFGPGTRLTVT.

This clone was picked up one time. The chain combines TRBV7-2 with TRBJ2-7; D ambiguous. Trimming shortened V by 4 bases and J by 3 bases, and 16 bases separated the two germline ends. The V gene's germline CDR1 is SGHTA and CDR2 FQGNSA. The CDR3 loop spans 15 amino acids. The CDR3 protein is CASSSEVLGSYEQYF. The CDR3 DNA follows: TGTGCCAGCAGCTCCGAAGTATTGGGAAGCTACGAGCAGTACTTC.

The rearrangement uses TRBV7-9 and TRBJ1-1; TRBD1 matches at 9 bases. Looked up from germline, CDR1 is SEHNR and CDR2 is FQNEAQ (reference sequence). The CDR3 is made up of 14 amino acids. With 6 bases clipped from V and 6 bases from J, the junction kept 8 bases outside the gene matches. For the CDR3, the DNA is TGTGCCAGCAGTTCAACAGGGGGCGCGGCTGAAGCTTTCTTT. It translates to CASSSTGGAAEAFF.

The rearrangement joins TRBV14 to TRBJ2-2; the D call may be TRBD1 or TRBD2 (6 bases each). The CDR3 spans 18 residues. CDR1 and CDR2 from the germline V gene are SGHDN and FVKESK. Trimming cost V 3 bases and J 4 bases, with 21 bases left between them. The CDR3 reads CASSHRWGRGMGTGELFF. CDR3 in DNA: TGTGCCAGCAGCCACCGGTGGGGGCGGGGAATGGGCACCGGGGAGCTGTTTTTT. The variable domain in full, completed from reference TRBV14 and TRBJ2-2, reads EAGVTQFPSHSVIEKGQTVTLRCDPISGHDNLYWYRRVMGKEIKFLLHFVKESKQDESGMPNNRFLAERTGGTYSTLKVQPAELEDSGVYFCASSHRWGRGMGTGELFFGEGSRLTVL.

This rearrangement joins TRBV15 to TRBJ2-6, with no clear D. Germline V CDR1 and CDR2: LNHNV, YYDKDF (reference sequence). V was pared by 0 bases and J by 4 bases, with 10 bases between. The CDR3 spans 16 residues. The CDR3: CATSRDMRTGANVLTF. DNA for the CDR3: TGTGCCACCAGCAGAGATATGAGAACCGGGGCCAACGTCCTGACTTTC.